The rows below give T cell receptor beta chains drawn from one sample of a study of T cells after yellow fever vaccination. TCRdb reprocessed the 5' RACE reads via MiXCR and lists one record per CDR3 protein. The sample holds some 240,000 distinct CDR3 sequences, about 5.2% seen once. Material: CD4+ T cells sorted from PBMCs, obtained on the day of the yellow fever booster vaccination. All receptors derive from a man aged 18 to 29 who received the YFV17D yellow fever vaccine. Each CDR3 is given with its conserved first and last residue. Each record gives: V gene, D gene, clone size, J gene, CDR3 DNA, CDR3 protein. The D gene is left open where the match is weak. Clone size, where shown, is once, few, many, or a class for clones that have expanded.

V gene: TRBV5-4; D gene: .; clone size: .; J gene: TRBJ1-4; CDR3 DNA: TGTGCCAGCAGCCCCTCGCGGGGACCCGATGGAAAACTGTTTTTT; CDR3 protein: CASSPSRGPDGKLFF
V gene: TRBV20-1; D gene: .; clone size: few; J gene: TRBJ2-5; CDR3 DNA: TGCAGTGCTAGACCCTTGACATCACAAGAGACCCAGTACTTC; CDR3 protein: CSARPLTSQETQYF
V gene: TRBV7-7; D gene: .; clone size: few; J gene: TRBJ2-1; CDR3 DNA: TGTGCTAGCAGCTTAGCGCTCGCTGGTGAGCAGTTCTTC; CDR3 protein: CASSLALAGEQFF
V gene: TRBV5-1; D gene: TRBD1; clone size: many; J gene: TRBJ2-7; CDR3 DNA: TGCGCCAGCAGTCAAACAGGGGGCTACGAGCAGTACTTC; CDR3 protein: CASSQTGGYEQYF
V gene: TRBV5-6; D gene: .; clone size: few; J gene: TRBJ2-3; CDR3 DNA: TGTGCCAGCAGCTTGTTTTGGTTGGCTAGCGTAAACACAGATACGCAGTATTTT; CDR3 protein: CASSLFWLASVNTDTQYF
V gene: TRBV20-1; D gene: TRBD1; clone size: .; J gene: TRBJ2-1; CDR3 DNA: TGCAGTGCTCCAGGGGGAAATTTGGGAAGGAATGAGCAGTTCTTC; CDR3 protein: CSAPGGNLGRNEQFF
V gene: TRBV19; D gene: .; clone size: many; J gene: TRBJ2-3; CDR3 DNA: TGTGCCAGTAATGTCAGGAAGGACACGAGGCCGTATTTT; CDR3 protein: CASNVRKDTRPYF
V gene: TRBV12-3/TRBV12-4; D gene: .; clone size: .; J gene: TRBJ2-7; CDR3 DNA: TGTGCCAGCAGTTTAGGTAATGGGGAATACGAGCAGTACTTC; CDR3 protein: CASSLGNGEYEQYF
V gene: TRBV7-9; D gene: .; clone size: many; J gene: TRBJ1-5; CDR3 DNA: TGTGCCAGCAGCTCAACAGGGAGAAACCAGCCCCAGCATTTT; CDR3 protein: CASSSTGRNQPQHF
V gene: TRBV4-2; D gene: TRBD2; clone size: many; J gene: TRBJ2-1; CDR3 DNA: TGTGCCAGCAGCCATGGTAGCGGGGGCTCCTACAATGAGCAGTTCTTC; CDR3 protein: CASSHGSGGSYNEQFF
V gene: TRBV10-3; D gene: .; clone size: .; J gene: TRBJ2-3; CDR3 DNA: TGTGCCATCAGTGAGCCGAGTAGCACAGATACGCAGTATTTT; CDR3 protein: CAISEPSSTDTQYF
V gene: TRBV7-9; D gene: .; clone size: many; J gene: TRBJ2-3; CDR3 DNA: TGTGCCAGCACCTTCAGAACAGCAAAGAGCACAGATACGCAGTATTTT; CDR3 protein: CASTFRTAKSTDTQYF
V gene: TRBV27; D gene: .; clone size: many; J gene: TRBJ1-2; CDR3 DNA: TGTGCCAGCAGTGTTTCAGACCTCCGAACGGATGGCTACACCTTC; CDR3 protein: CASSVSDLRTDGYTF
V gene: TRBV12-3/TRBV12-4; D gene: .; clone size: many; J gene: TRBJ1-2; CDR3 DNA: TGTGCCAGCAGCCTGACAGTGAACTATGGCTACACCTTC; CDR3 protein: CASSLTVNYGYTF
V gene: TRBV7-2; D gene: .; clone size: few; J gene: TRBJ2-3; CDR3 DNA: TGTGCCAGCAGCTTAGATAGGGTGGCAGATACGCAGTATTTT; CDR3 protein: CASSLDRVADTQYF
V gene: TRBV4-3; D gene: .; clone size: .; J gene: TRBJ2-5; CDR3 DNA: TGCGCCAGCAGCGAGTTAGCTGGGGGGACCCAGTACTTC; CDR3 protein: CASSELAGGTQYF
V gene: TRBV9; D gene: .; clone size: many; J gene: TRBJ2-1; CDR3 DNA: TGTGCCAGCAGCGCAACGGGGGCGTTGATCCACAATGAGCAGTTCTTC; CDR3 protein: CASSATGALIHNEQFF
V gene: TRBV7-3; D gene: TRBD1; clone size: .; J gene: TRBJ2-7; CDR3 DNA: TGTGCCAGCAGCTTGAACAGGGGTTACGAGCAGTACTTC; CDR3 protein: CASSLNRGYEQYF
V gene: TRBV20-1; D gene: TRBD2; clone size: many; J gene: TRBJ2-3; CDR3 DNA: TGCAGTGCTAGAGATCCGGGTAGCGGGGGGGCCGCGGATACGCAGTATTTT; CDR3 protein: CSARDPGSGGAADTQYF
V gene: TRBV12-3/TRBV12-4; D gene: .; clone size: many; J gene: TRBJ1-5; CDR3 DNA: TGTGCCAGCACCCCCAGGGTCAATCAGCCCCAGCATTTT; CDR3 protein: CASTPRVNQPQHF
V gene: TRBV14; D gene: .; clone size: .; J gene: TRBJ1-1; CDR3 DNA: TGTGCCAGCAGCCAAGATTGGGGGTACGCTTTCTTT; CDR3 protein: CASSQDWGYAFF
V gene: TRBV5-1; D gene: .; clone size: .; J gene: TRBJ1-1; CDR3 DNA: TGCGCCAGCAGCTTGTCGGCTCCCAACGAAGCTTTCTTT; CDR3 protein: CASSLSAPNEAFF
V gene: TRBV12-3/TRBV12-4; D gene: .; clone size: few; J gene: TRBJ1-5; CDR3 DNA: TGTGCCAGCAGCCGATCGCGGGGCGGTCAGCCCCAGCATTTT; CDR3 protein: CASSRSRGGQPQHF
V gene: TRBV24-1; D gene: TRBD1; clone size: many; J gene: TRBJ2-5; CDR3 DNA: TGTGCCACCAGTGATTCTTCGACAGGGCAAGAGACCCAGTACTTC; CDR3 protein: CATSDSSTGQETQYF
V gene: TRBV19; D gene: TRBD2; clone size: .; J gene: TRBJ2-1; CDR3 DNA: TGTGCCAGTAGTATAGACCGGACTAGCGGGGGCCCCCAGATCTTC; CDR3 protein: CASSIDRTSGGPQIF
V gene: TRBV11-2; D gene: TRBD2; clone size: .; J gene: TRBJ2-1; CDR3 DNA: TGTGCCAGCAGTAAGAACGGACTAGCGGCCTACAATGAGCAGTTCTTC; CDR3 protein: CASSKNGLAAYNEQFF
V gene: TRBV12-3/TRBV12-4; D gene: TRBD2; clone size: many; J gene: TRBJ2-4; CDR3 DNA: TGTGCCAGCAGACTAGCGGGGGTCCGGTATGGCATTCAGTACTTC; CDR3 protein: CASRLAGVRYGIQYF
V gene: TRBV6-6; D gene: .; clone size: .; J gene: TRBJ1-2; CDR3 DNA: TGTGCCAGCAGTGTGTCCGAGGGCTATGGCTACACCTTC; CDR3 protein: CASSVSEGYGYTF
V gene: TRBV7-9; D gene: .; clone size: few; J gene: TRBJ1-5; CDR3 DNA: TGTGCCAGCAGCTCACCGACGCAGCCCCAGCATTTT; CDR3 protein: CASSSPTQPQHF
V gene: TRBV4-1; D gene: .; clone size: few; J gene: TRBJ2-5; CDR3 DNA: TGCGCCAGCAGCCAACGGTTCCAAGAGACCCAGTACTTC; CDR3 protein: CASSQRFQETQYF
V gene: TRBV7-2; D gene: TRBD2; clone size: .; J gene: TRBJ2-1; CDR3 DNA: TGTGCCAGCAGCTTAGTTGGGACTAGCGGGGGGGCCAATGAGCAGTTCTTC; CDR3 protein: CASSLVGTSGGANEQFF
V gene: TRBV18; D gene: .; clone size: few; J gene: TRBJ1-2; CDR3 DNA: TGTGCCAGCTCACCACCGGCCCAAAATGGCTACACCTTC; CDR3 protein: CASSPPAQNGYTF
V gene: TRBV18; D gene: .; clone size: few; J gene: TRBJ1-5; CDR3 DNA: TGTGCCAGCTCACCGGGGGGGGCCTATAGCAATCAGCCCCAGCATTTT; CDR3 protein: CASSPGGAYSNQPQHF
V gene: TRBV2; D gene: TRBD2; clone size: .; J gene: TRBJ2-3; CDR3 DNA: TGTGCCAGCAGGGAACGACTAGCGGGGGAACCCACAGATACGCAGTATTTT; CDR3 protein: CASRERLAGEPTDTQYF
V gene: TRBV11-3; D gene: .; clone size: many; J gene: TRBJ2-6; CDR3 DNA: TGTGCCAGCAGCTTAACATCTGCTCGCTTCTCTGGGGCCAACGTCCTGACTTTC; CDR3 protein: CASSLTSARFSGANVLTF
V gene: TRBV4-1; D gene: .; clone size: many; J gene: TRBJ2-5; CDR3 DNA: TGCGCCAGCAGCCAGACCTTAGTGGGTGAGACCCAGTACTTC; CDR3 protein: CASSQTLVGETQYF
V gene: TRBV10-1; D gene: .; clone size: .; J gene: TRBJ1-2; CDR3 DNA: TGCGCCAGCAGTGAGTCGCAGGGAGGCGGCTACACCTTC; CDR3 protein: CASSESQGGGYTF
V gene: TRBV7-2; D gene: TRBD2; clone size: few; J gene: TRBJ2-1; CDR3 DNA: TGTGCCAGCAGCCTAGATAGCGGGGTTTACAATGAGCAGTTCTTC; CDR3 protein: CASSLDSGVYNEQFF
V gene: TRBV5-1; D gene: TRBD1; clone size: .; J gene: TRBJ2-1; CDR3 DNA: TGCGCCAGCAGCCCGGGACAGGGGGCGCTTCTTGAGCAGTTCTTC; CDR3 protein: CASSPGQGALLEQFF
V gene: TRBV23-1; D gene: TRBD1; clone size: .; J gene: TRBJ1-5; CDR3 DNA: TGCGCCAGCAGTCAACCGGGACAGATTAGCAATCAGCCCCAGCATTTT; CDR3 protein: CASSQPGQISNQPQHF
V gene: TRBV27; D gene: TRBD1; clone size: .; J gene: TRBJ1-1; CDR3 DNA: TGTGCCAGCAGTTTACAGGGGGCAAAAGCTTTCTTT; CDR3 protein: CASSLQGAKAFF
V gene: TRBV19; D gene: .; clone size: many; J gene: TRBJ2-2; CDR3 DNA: TGTGCCAGTACCCCGGAGGGTTTAAACCCTTGGACCGGGGAGCTGTTTTTT; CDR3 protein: CASTPEGLNPWTGELFF
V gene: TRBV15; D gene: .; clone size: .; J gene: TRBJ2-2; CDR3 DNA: TGTGCCACCAGCAGAGAAGAGGAACTGTTTTTT; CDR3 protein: CATSREEELFF
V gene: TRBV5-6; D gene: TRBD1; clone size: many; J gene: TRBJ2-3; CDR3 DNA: TGTGCCAGCAGCTTGGGAGACAGGGACCGTGGTACGCAGTATTTT; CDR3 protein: CASSLGDRDRGTQYF
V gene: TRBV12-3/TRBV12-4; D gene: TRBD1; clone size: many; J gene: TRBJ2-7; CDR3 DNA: TGTGCCAGCAGTTCGGGACAGCCTTCCTACGAGCAGTACTTC; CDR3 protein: CASSSGQPSYEQYF
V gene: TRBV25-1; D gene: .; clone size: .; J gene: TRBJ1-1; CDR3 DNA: TGTGCCAGCAGTAGCGCACCAGAGTCGAGAGCTTTCTTT; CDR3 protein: CASSSAPESRAFF
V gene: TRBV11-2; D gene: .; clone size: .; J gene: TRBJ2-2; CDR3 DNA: TGTGCCAGCAGGATCCTGAGCCAGGGGACCGGCGGGGAGCTGTTTTTT; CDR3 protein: CASRILSQGTGGELFF
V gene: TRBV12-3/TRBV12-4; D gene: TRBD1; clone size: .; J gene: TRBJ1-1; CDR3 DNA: TGTGCCAGCAGCCCAGGACAGGTTTTGCCTGAAGCTTTCTTT; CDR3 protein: CASSPGQVLPEAFF
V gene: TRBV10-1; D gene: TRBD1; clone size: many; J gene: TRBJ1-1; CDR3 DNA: TGCGCCAGCAGCGAGACAGGGAGCGGGAACACTGAAGCTTTCTTT; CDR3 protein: CASSETGSGNTEAFF